Listed below are T cell receptor beta chains from one sample, sequenced in a study of T-cell memory formation after mild COVID-19. MiXCR, run by TCRdb on the 5' RACE reads, gives a single entry per CDR3 protein. The sample lists around 370,000 distinct CDR3 sequences; about 21% were seen once. Sequencing was performed on PBMCs or a T cell subset sorted from them (not recorded which). The source of these receptors is an adult woman who had mild COVID-19 (a few samples of this study predate the infection). Cell type and time point are not known. Each CDR3 is given with its conserved first and last residue. The order of the fields is V gene, clone size, J gene, D gene, CDR3 length, CDR3 protein, CDR3 DNA. D genes are given only for firm matches. Clone size is given for some rows only: seen once, a few or many times, or a class if the clone is expanded.

TRBV15	few	TRBJ2-7	-	13	CATSRDLPYEQYF	TGTGCCACCAGCAGAGATCTTCCCTACGAGCAGTACTTC
TRBV4-1	few	TRBJ2-7	-	16	CASSQVRGPPPYEQYF	TGCGCCAGCAGCCAAGTCCGGGGCCCTCCTCCCTACGAGCAGTACTTC
TRBV12-3/TRBV12-4	-	TRBJ1-5	TRBD1	13	CASSLYRGQPQHF	TGTGCCAGCAGTTTGTACAGGGGTCAGCCCCAGCATTTT
TRBV5-1	few	TRBJ2-5	-	14	CASSLAAPQETQYF	TGCGCCAGCAGCTTGGCCGCCCCACAAGAGACCCAGTACTTC
TRBV19	few	TRBJ1-5	-	16	CASSMTQGSGNQPQHF	TGTGCCAGTAGTATGACCCAGGGTTCGGGCAATCAGCCCCAGCATTTT
TRBV4-3	-	TRBJ2-2	TRBD2	17	CASSQGTSGRRTGELFF	TGCGCCAGCAGCCAGGGGACTAGCGGGAGAAGGACCGGGGAGCTGTTTTTT
TRBV6-5	few	TRBJ2-7	TRBD2	15	CASSPSLAGAWEQYF	TGTGCCAGCAGTCCCTCGCTAGCGGGAGCATGGGAGCAGTACTTC
TRBV10-3	-	TRBJ2-3	-	12	CAISELEDTQYF	TGTGCCATCAGTGAACTCGAAGATACGCAGTATTTT
TRBV20-1	few	TRBJ1-2	TRBD1	14	CSASGQGTSVGYTF	TGCAGTGCCTCCGGACAGGGAACCTCTGTGGGCTACACCTTC
TRBV24-1	few	TRBJ2-1	-	14	CATSVGLEGGEQFF	TGTGCCACCAGTGTTGGCCTAGAGGGAGGTGAGCAGTTCTTC
TRBV7-6	few	TRBJ1-1	TRBD1	16	CASSLFGQGARGEAFF	TGTGCCAGCAGCTTATTTGGACAGGGGGCTCGCGGTGAAGCTTTCTTT
TRBV2	few	TRBJ1-2	-	13	CASSEVISYGYTF	TGTGCCAGCAGTGAAGTTATTAGCTATGGCTACACCTTC
TRBV7-9	few	TRBJ2-1	TRBD2	16	CASSPLAGGSYNEQFF	TGTGCCAGCAGCCCCCTGGCGGGAGGGTCCTACAATGAGCAGTTCTTC
TRBV29-1	-	TRBJ2-5	-	12	CSVDGLTETQYF	TGCAGCGTTGACGGTTTAACGGAGACCCAGTACTTC
TRBV3-1	few	TRBJ2-2	-	16	CASSQDPTIYNGELFF	TGTGCCAGCAGCCAAGATCCGACTATCTACAACGGGGAGCTGTTTTTT
TRBV12-3/TRBV12-4	-	TRBJ2-2	-	20	CASSLEARGSMGPNTGELFF	TGTGCCAGCAGTTTAGAGGCCAGGGGCTCAATGGGTCCGAACACCGGGGAGCTGTTTTTT
TRBV12-3/TRBV12-4	few	TRBJ1-1	-	16	CASSFGSGQALLGAFF	TGTGCCAGCAGTTTCGGGTCAGGGCAGGCCTTACTGGGAGCTTTCTTT
TRBV24-1	many	TRBJ2-3	TRBD2	17	CATSDTRTSGSTDTQYF	TGTGCCACCAGTGATACTAGGACTAGCGGGAGCACAGATACGCAGTATTTT
TRBV9	-	TRBJ2-5	TRBD2	17	CASSVDGSGGAGETQYF	TGTGCCAGCAGCGTAGACGGTAGCGGGGGGGCCGGAGAGACCCAGTACTTC
TRBV12-3/TRBV12-4	-	TRBJ1-2	TRBD1	14	CASRPGQGGYGYTF	TGTGCCAGCAGGCCCGGACAGGGTGGCTATGGCTACACCTTC
TRBV7-2	-	TRBJ1-2	-	14	CASSYSNGNYGYTF	TGTGCCAGCAGCTACAGCAACGGGAACTATGGCTACACCTTC